The sequence of this T cell receptor beta chain was determined in a study of beta chain features in type 1 diabetes. About the research overall: Cell yields, gender and age were comparable in patients and healthy donors. All samples yielded around 98 million examined sorted cells.

This clone was detected a few times. No antigen is known for it. The study reverse transcribed the entire isolated RNA, so it sequenced expressed TCRB transcripts. Naive, central memory and regulatory T cell samples averaged roughly 3.7 million immunoSEQ reads each. This table comes from immunoSEQ multiplex PCR, and its TCRdb copy is limited to in-frame clones, with some not included. The sample records 250,000 to 350,000 clones, more than 13% being singletons. Germline V lookup: CDR1 MDHEN, CDR2 SYDVKM. V lost 2 bases to trimming and J lost 6 bases; unmatched junction nucleotides: 13. The CDR3 consists of 16 residues. Whole-study results and caveats: The VDJ junctions of type 1 diabetes patients carried fewer insertions and more deletions. Shortening of TCRB CDR3s, moderate but significant, appeared in all four CD4+ subsets of Type 1 diabetes patients.

This TCR came from a man aged 30-40 years with type 1 diabetes. Sample: naive CD4+ T cells from blood. V gene TRBV28 combines with J gene TRBJ2-7; 7 bases align to TRBD1. CDR3 amino acids: CASSLLDRDPPLEQYF. CDR3 nucleotides: TGTGCCAGCAGTTTACTCGACAGGGACCCACCCCTCGAGCAGTACTTC.